The T cell receptor (beta chain) described here comes from a study of T and B cells in COVID-19 patients. Study context: Recovered patients mostly had mild to moderate COVID-19 managed as outpatients.

From blood, roughly 220-550 ng of genomic DNA served as TRB template. This clonotype was counted only a few times. Its antigen is unidentified. BIOMED2 TRB-A/B primer pools were used in multiplex TRB PCR. TCRdb itself ran the multiplex PCR reads through MiXCR, one entry per CDR3 protein. Of over 5,000 distinct CDR3 sequences listed, around 33% are singletons. Notes on the study in general: CD4+, regulatory T cell, CD8+ and sorted SARS-CoV-2-responsive or tetramer+ T cells were not yet sequenced.

Trimming left V 5 bases short and J 4 bases short, with 14 bases between. This CDR3 region has 14 residues. Input material: blood. The receptor was isolated from a human donor with active COVID-19. The chain recombines TRBV12-3 or TRBV12-4 with TRBJ2-5, with D tentatively TRBD1 (6 bases). Written as DNA, the CDR3 is TGTGCCAGCAGTGACCTGGACAGATTAGAGACCCAGTACTTC. This codes for CASSDLDRLETQYF.